This T cell receptor beta chain emerged from a study of blood T cell repertoires in COVID-19. Whole-study context: Collection of acute and convalescent COVID-19 samples took place in the United States, Italy and Spain. From T cells, B-cell-depleted T cells, or PBMCs came the material, which was cDNA or gDNA.

The CDR3 is made up of 15 amino acids. Trimming stripped 1 base from V and 6 bases from J, with 16 bases between. Germline CDR1 is SGHTA and CDR2 is FQGNSA. In the original processing: It was from reference gene primer amplification that nucleated cell counts were estimated. This table comes from immunoSEQ multiplex PCR, and its TCRdb copy is limited to in-frame clones, with some not included. V and J calls plus clone size are reproduced from that table; the DNA served to infer D and trimming. The table lists more than 200,000 clones, around 80% of them singletons. The Seattle patients joined while their infection was active and were tracked longitudinally afterward.

The TCR sequence derives from a woman of 80 years or more with COVID-19, enrolled during active disease. The sample consisted of peripheral blood. The chain recombines TRBV7-2 with TRBJ2-7, with D maybe TRBD1 (6 bases). The CDR3 protein is CASSLGGPPTGEQYF. CDR3 nucleotides: TGTGCCAGCAGCTTAGGGGGGCCTCCGACGGGCGAGCAGTACTTC.